This entry is about one TCR beta chain. The antigen remains unidentified. Per germline, CDR1 KGHSH and CDR2 LQKENI. This CDR3 has 14 residues. V lost 0 bases and J 5 bases, leaving 10 bases between the germline ends. This record belongs to a study of response to subunit inactivated influenza vaccine. Study outcomes and limitations: It was suggested by the authors that few new T cells are recruited by each seasonal influenza vaccination.

TCRdb reprocessed the RT-PCR reads with MiXCR, giving one entry per CDR3 protein. The sample gives about 620,000 distinct CDR3 sequences, roughly 10% of which show up once; 10% is in the top ten. This specimen consisted of PBMCs from blood, obtained on the day of vaccination. This TCR derives from a man aged 50 to 59 who received an inactivated influenza vaccine. V gene TRBV18 combines with J gene TRBJ2-5; the D is unclear. The CDR3 DNA follows: TGTGCCAGCTCACCACCGTTAAGCTTTGAGACCCAGTACTTC. Residues: CASSPPLSFETQYF.